Each of the 3 T cell receptor beta chains below was sequenced from the same sample in a study of T cells in localized non-small cell lung cancer. TCRdb keeps only in-frame clones here, not all; method: immunoSEQ multiplex PCR. This sample carries approximately 140,000 clones, about 90% of them seen once, and the ten largest clones take over 1.5%. The input for sequencing was peripheral blood, taken before any cancer treatment. The receptors come from an older female donor with stage I lung adenocarcinoma.

V is TRBV7-4 and J is TRBJ2-7, with TRBD2 matching over 13 bases. V shed 6 bases, J shed 4 bases, and the junction held 12 bases outside the gene matches. Germline values: CDR1 SGHVT, CDR2 SQSDAQ. The CDR3 sequence is 17 residues long. In DNA form, the CDR3 reads TGTGCCAGCAGAAGTCCGGGACTAGCGGGGCACAGGTACGAGCAGTACTTC. The encoded protein is CASRSPGLAGHRYEQYF.

J is TRBJ2-3 and V is TRBV5-8; a weak D match, TRBD1 (5 bases). This CDR3 has 13 amino acids. V was clipped by 3 bases and J by 4 bases, with 9 bases between them. Per the germline V gene, CDR1 is SGHTS and CDR2 is YDEGEE. The CDR3 spells CASSWRQSDTQYF. The CDR3 nucleotides are TGTGCCAGCAGCTGGCGACAGTCAGATACGCAGTATTTT.

This clone was seen just once. The chain is built from TRBV9 and TRBJ2-7; 10 nucleotides match TRBD2. CDR1 and CDR2 from the germline V gene are SGDLS and YYNGEE. The CDR3 has 16 residues. V lost 2 bases and J lost 2; bases outside the gene matches: 7. The CDR3: CASSVQTSGQTYEQYF. CDR3 nucleotides: TGTGCCAGCAGCGTCCAGACTAGCGGGCAGACCTACGAGCAGTACTTC.